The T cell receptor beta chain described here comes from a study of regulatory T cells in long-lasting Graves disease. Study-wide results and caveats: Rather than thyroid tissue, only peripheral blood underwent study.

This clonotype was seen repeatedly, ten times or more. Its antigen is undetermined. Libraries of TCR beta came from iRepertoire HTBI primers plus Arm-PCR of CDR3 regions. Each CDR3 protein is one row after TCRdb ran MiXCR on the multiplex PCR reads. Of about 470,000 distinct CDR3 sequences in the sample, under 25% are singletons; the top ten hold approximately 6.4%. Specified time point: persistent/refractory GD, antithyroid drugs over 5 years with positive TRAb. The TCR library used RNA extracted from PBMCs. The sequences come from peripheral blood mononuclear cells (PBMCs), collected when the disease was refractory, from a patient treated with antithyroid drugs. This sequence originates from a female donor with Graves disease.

The CDR3 sequence is CASSFGLAGEREQYF. The CDR3 DNA reads TGTGCCAGCAGCTTCGGACTAGCGGGAGAACGCGAGCAGTACTTC. The chain couples TRBV7-2 to TRBJ2-7, with TRBD2 identical over 13 bases. Losses at the gene ends were 3 bases for V and 6 bases for J; bases not matched to a gene: 5. Looked up from germline, CDR1 is SGHTA and CDR2 is FQGNSA. The CDR3 runs 15 residues.